The present T cell receptor (beta chain) was sequenced within a study of blood T cell repertoires in COVID-19. Overall study: The study drew acute and convalescent COVID-19 samples from the United States, Italy and Spain.

Study members were between about 18 and 100 years old and lived in 20 to 30 US regions. Cohort allocation depended upon clinical history that participants reported. Among Cohort 3 donors, those recovered had two negative PCRs, clearance, or symptom resolution. Trimming left V 6 bases short and J 0 bases short, with 10 bases between. The CDR3 is 15 residues long. Germline CDR1 and CDR2: SGHNT and YYREEE (reference sequence). Only in-frame clones appear in the TCRdb table, and some are missing; sequencing was by immunoSEQ multiplex PCR. The sample consists of about 330,000 clones, more than 90% of them appearing once.

The TCR comes from a woman aged 25 to 39 who had recovered from COVID-19. This chain links TRBV5-4 with TRBJ2-6; D is unclear. Sequencing was performed on PBMCs or T cells enriched from blood (not recorded which). CDR3 loop: CASKNIISGANVLTF. Written as DNA, the CDR3 is TGTGCCAGCAAGAACATCATCTCTGGGGCCAACGTCCTGACTTTC.